Below, 2 T cell receptor beta chains from the same sample are listed, as sequenced in a study of preoperative IRX-2 immunotherapy in early breast cancer. Profiling relied on immunoSEQ multiplex PCR, and the TCRdb table lists in-frame clones only, not all of them. This sample carries more than 20,000 clones, roughly 80% of them seen once, and the ten largest clones take less than 2.5%. Treatment meaning: preoperative locoregional IRX-2 cytokine immunotherapy. The specimen comprised lymph node tissue, sampled before IRX-2 immunotherapy. These receptors all come from a human donor with breast cancer.

The chain is built from TRBV6-8 and TRBJ2-2; weak D call: TRBD1 (5 bases). Between the trimmed V and J ends, which lost 8 bases and 3 bases, there was a span of 13 bases. The CDR3 is 14 amino acids. Looked up from germline, CDR1 is MNHGY and CDR2 is SAAAGT. The CDR3 spells CASQNARDTGELFF. The CDR3 coding sequence is TGTGCCAGCCAGAATGCCAGGGACACCGGGGAGCTGTTTTTT.

V and J are TRBV6-8 and TRBJ1-2; 9 bases align to TRBD1. Per the germline V gene, CDR1 is MNHGY and CDR2 is SAAAGT. The CDR3 extends over 15 amino acids. After removal of 2 bases from V and 4 bases from J, the junction contained 5 bases not matched to a gene. The CDR3 reads CASSYQQGALYGYTF. The CDR3 DNA reads TGTGCCAGCAGTTACCAACAGGGGGCCCTCTATGGCTACACCTTC.